These T cell receptor beta chains were read from a single sample in a study of sequential checkpoint blockade in melanoma. This table comes from immunoSEQ multiplex PCR, and its TCRdb copy is limited to in-frame clones, with some not included. The data hold some 31,000 clones, with around nine tenths observed a single time. This specimen consisted of CD8+ T cells sorted from blood (inferred from file names), obtained from a patient given nivolumab and ipilimumab in sequence. All receptors come from a human donor with melanoma. Both conserved end residues are trimmed from each CDR3. The size of a clone is reported for some rows only, either as once, few or many, or as a class for expanded clones.

v_call	j_call	clone_size	cdr3_aa
TRBV7-9	TRBJ2-2	once	ASSFPSVTGDTGELF
TRBV4-3	TRBJ2-1	few	ASSQGPGEGRSYNEQF
TRBV29-1	TRBJ2-7	-	SAQARPSSYEQY
TRBV19	TRBJ2-1	-	ASTTDYNEQF
TRBV28	TRBJ1-3	-	ASSYSRDSSGNTIY
TRBV5-6	TRBJ1-5	-	ASSLGAGGGNQPQH
TRBV7-2	TRBJ1-4	-	ASSFSQIYTNEKLF
TRBV7-7	TRBJ2-5	-	ASSYRNSQETQY
TRBV7-9	TRBJ2-2	once	ASSARAGGRGGELF
TRBV4-2	TRBJ2-7	-	ASSQEGGRYEQY
TRBV4-2	TRBJ2-3	few	ASSQVLAGDTQY
TRBV27	TRBJ2-1	-	ASSLRIAGDNEQF
TRBV28	TRBJ1-2	-	ASSATGEVEGYT
TRBV15	TRBJ1-2	-	ATSRPGAGDYGYT
TRBV25-1	TRBJ2-7	-	ASSESKTGAYEQY
TRBV10-3	TRBJ2-5	-	AISESPGGQETQY
TRBV7-2	TRBJ2-7	-	ASSSIYEQY
TRBV4-3	TRBJ1-2	-	ASSQDPGNNYGYT
TRBV19	TRBJ1-4	-	ASSSQRATNEKLF
TRBV7-9	-	once	ASSFGGGLPGEQY
TRBV13	TRBJ1-4	-	ASSTPQDGVDEKLF
TRBV7-8	TRBJ1-2	-	ATIKGEPGYGYT
TRBV4-3	TRBJ2-1	-	ASSQYGRVDEQF
TRBV9	TRBJ2-5	-	ASSTTSGRLETQY
TRBV29-1	TRBJ2-1	-	SVFGDSGSYNEQF
TRBV4-1	TRBJ1-1	-	ASSLRSGNTEAF
TRBV15	TRBJ2-7	-	ATSRAGTAPEEQY
TRBV25-1	TRBJ2-2	-	ASIAGETGELF
TRBV4-3	TRBJ2-7	-	ASSQDRGAYEQY
TRBV30	TRBJ2-3	-	ACTDRVGKNTQY
TRBV13	TRBJ1-2	-	ASNQGQGYGYT
TRBV11-3	TRBJ1-5	-	ASTPIRNSSNQPQH
TRBV7-2	TRBJ2-7	-	ASSTHRGLGYEQY
TRBV28	TRBJ1-2	-	ASSLSDRAYGYT
TRBV28	TRBJ2-7	-	ASSFQGGTGEQY
TRBV7-6	TRBJ1-5	-	ASSPAGQGAEALFQPQH
TRBV7-2	TRBJ2-5	few	ASSLIGGGETQY
TRBV6-5	TRBJ2-3	-	ASRTGSGIDTQY
TRBV28	TRBJ1-2	-	ASPEPGKDGYGYT